The clone carrying this T cell receptor beta chain was detected a few times. As yet, its antigen is unknown. This specimen comes from a study of CD8 T cells in ankylosing spondylitis. Regarding the study as a whole: A TCR beta motif of seven or eight highly homologous variants appeared characteristic of ankylosing spondylitis blood. Clones that were linked to disease were CD8+ and were relatively rare in peripheral blood.

Trimming removed 1 base at V and 2 bases at J, with 12 bases between. This CDR3 spans 15 amino acids. CDR1 is LNHNV, CDR2 YYDKDF, per germline (reference sequence). TCRdb recomputed calls from the 5' RACE reads with MiXCR, one row per CDR3 protein. The table lists about 800,000 distinct CDR3 sequences, about an eighth of them singletons. The chain employs TRBV15 and TRBJ2-7; D may be TRBD1 (5 bases). This TCR came from a male donor with ankylosing spondylitis. Sequencing was performed on blood, either unsorted or a sorted T cell fraction (not recorded which). Written as DNA, the CDR3 is TGTGCCACCAGCAGAGGTACGACAGAGACCTACGAGCAGTACTTC. This sequence encodes CATSRGTTETYEQYF.